These 25 T cell receptor beta chains share one sample of origin, sequenced in a study of blood T cell repertoires in COVID-19. This table comes from immunoSEQ multiplex PCR, and its TCRdb copy is limited to in-frame clones, with some not included. The repertoire includes roughly 330,000 clones, over 70% of them detected once, and approximately 1.1% sits in the top ten. Sequenced: peripheral blood. The receptors originated from a woman aged 45-60 years with acute or convalescent COVID-19.

V usage is TRBV25-1 and J usage is TRBJ2-7; D is perhaps TRBD1 (5 bases). This CDR3 has 13 amino acids. V was pared by 6 bases and J by 0 bases, with 9 bases between. Per the germline V gene, CDR1 is MGHDK and CDR2 is SYGVNS. This chain's CDR3 is CASRVGASYEQYF. The CDR3 DNA reads as TGTGCCAGCAGGGTAGGGGCCTCCTACGAGCAGTACTTC.

The V and J genes are TRBV12-3 or TRBV12-4 and TRBJ1-2; 7 bases fit TRBD1. There are 12 residues in the CDR3. The junction had 7 bases not matched to a gene; V was cut back by 7 bases and J by 8 bases. The CDR3 spells CASTYHRGGYTF. The CDR3 coding sequence is TGTGCCAGCACCTATCACAGGGGCGGCTACACCTTC.

This clone has ten or more counts. The chain carries TRBV5-1 and TRBJ1-5; no reliable D call. The CDR3 sequence is 13 residues long. The germline V gene has CDR1 SGHRS and CDR2 YFSETQ. The germline V and J ends were trimmed by 4 bases and 6 bases, with 11 bases remaining between them. The CDR3 region has the DNA TGCGCCAGCAGCGACGGCCCGGGTCAGCCCCAGCATTTT. It specifies CASSDGPGQPQHF.

This clone showed up just a few times. The chain combines TRBV3-1 (or the pseudogene TRBV3-2) with TRBJ1-1; the D is unclear. V lost 0 bases to trimming and J lost 1 base, with 15 bases between them. There are 17 residues in the CDR3. Germline V lookup: CDR1 LGHDT, CDR2 YNNKEL (reference sequence). As DNA, the CDR3 is TGTGCCAGCAGCCAAGATTCGGTCTTCGAGGAGAACACTGAAGCTTTCTTT. Translating it yields CASSQDSVFEENTEAFF.

This chain links TRBV7-8 with TRBJ1-1; 10 bases are shared with TRBD1. Germline trimming cut 5 bases from V and 2 bases from J; bases unmatched to any gene: 5. This CDR3 comprises 15 residues. Germline CDR1 SGHVS, CDR2 FQNEAQ. The CDR3 region has the DNA TGTGCCAGCAGCGGCGACAGGGGGCTTAACACTGAAGCTTTCTTT. Protein sequence: CASSGDRGLNTEAFF. Together with reference TRBV7-8 and TRBJ1-1, the CDR3 gives the full variable domain: GAGVSQSPRYKVAKRGQDVALRCDPISGHVSLFWYQQALGQGPEFLTYFQNEAQLDKSGLPSDRFFAERPEGSVSTLKIQRTQQEDSAVYLCASSGDRGLNTEAFFGQGTRLTVV.

CDR3: CASSAWTGGATNEKLFF. CDR3 DNA sequence: TGTGCCAGCAGTGCTTGGACAGGGGGAGCCACTAATGAAAAACTGTTTTTT. The rearrangement uses TRBV9 and TRBJ1-4, with 10 bases matching TRBD1. V was clipped by 5 bases and J by 2 bases; unmatched bases: 9. The CDR3 loop spans 17 amino acids. From germline, CDR1 is SGDLS and CDR2 YYNGEE.

This chain links TRBV6-4 with TRBJ2-6, with D possibly matching TRBD2 (6 bases). The CDR3 totals 15 residues. The ends were cut back, 3 bases at V and 0 bases at J, with 6 bases in the middle. Germline V gene lookup returns CDR1 MRHNA and CDR2 SNTAGT. DNA for the CDR3: TGTGCCAGCAGTGAGGGGGGCTCTGGGGCCAACGTCCTGACTTTC. It is translated as CASSEGGSGANVLTF.

This sequence joins TRBV30 and TRBJ2-1; D remains unclear. The CDR3 consists of 14 residues. Germline V gene sequence: CDR1 GTSNPN, CDR2 SVGIG (reference sequence). The V gene lost 1 base and the J gene lost 0 bases, with 7 bases spanning the gap. CDR3 sequence: CAWSAGTSYNEQFF. For the CDR3, the DNA is TGTGCCTGGAGTGCAGGCACCTCCTACAATGAGCAGTTCTTC.

This chain uses TRBV9 with TRBJ2-5, with 8 bases identical to TRBD2. This CDR3 has 20 residues. The germline V gene encodes CDR1 SGDLS and CDR2 YYNGEE. Trimming removed 0 bases from V and 2 bases from J; junction bases left unmatched: 18. CDR3 DNA sequence: TGTGCCAGCAGCGTAGGTAAGGGGGGAGCTGCGGGAGGCCCACAAGAGACCCAGTACTTC. This translates into CASSVGKGGAAGGPQETQYF.

The chain combines TRBV5-1 with TRBJ1-5, with TRBD1 matching over 7 bases. V lost 0 bases to trimming and J lost 0 bases; unmatched junction nucleotides: 6. The CDR3 runs to 17 residues. Germline loops: CDR1 SGHRS, CDR2 YFSETQ. For the CDR3, the DNA is TGCGCCAGCAGCTTGGGGGACGGGACAGATAGCAATCAGCCCCAGCATTTT. It encodes CASSLGDGTDSNQPQHF.

This chain joins TRBV5-1 and TRBJ1-6; no clear D gene. Per germline, CDR1 SGHRS and CDR2 YFSETQ. V dropped 2 bases and J dropped 8 bases, with 14 bases sitting between them. CDR3 size: 15 residues. The DNA for the CDR3 is TGCGCCAGCAGCTTTTCCACTCCGCAGGATTCACCCCTCCACTTT. Translated, it gives CASSFSTPQDSPLHF.

This clone was detected only a few times. V usage is TRBV19 and J usage is TRBJ2-2; 8 positions match TRBD1. The CDR3 runs 15 residues. CDR1 is LNHDA, CDR2 SQIVND, per germline (reference sequence). The V gene end was trimmed by 4 bases and the J gene end by 1 base; junction bases not matched to a gene: 2. The CDR3 DNA is TGTGCCAGTAGTAGTGGGACAGGGAACACCGGGGAGCTGTTTTTT. Protein: CASSSGTGNTGELFF.

V and J are TRBV6-5 and TRBJ1-4, with 9 bases matching TRBD1. The germline gives CDR1 MNHEY, CDR2 SVGAGI. The CDR3 covers 15 residues. J gave up 7 bases and V 6 bases, and 9 bases lay outside the gene matches. The CDR3 here is CASRLSGTGIEKLFF. In DNA, the CDR3 is TGTGCCAGCAGACTGTCCGGGACAGGGATTGAAAAACTGTTTTTT.

V gene TRBV27 combines with J gene TRBJ2-7; 7 bases fit TRBD1. Germline V gene sequence: CDR1 MNHEY, CDR2 SMNVEV (reference sequence). The CDR3 spans 14 residues. V trimming: 5 bases; J trimming: 2 bases; junction bases outside the gene matches: 6. CDR3 sequence (DNA): TGTGCCAGCAGTCCCCGACAGGGACCCTACGAGCAGTACGTC. Its translation: CASSPRQGPYEQYV.

This clone showed up just once. CDR3 protein: CASSERRGVSEAFF. CDR3 in DNA: TGTGCCAGCAGTGAGAGACGGGGGGTAAGTGAAGCTTTCTTT. This rearrangement joins TRBV6-1 to TRBJ1-1; possibly TRBD1 for D (5 bases). Germline V lookup: CDR1 MNHNS, CDR2 SASEGT. V was shortened by 3 bases and J by 7 bases, with 15 bases between the two germline ends. The CDR3 has 14 residues.

The CDR3 loop reads CASSLDTYEQFF. The CDR3 DNA sequence: TGTGCCAGCAGCTTGGACACGTATGAGCAGTTCTTC. The chain recombines TRBV5-4 with TRBJ2-1; D not resolved. From germline, CDR1 is SGHNT and CDR2 YYREEE (reference sequence). CDR3 length equals 12 residues. Trimming removed 0 bases at V and 8 bases at J, with 6 bases between.

This chain joins TRBV7-2 and TRBJ2-7, with 7 bases matching TRBD2. Per germline, CDR1 SGHTA and CDR2 FQGNSA. The V gene end was trimmed by 1 base and the J gene end by 2 bases; junction bases not matched to a gene: 5. The length of the CDR3 is 15 residues. The CDR3 coding sequence is TGTGCCAGCAGCTTAGGGGGGACTACCCCCTACGAGCAGTACTTC. This encodes CASSLGGTTPYEQYF.

The chain combines TRBV6-4 with TRBJ2-3, with D possibly TRBD2 on 6 matching bases. CDR1 MRHNA and CDR2 SNTAGT come from the germline V gene. V was cut by 5 bases and J by 5 bases, with 14 bases left in between. This CDR3 region has 14 residues. CDR3 DNA sequence: TGTGCCAGCAGTCGGGCGGGGCGCGGAGATACGCAGTATTTT. Encoded protein: CASSRAGRGDTQYF.

The chain has TRBV5-5 and TRBJ2-3; 9 bases line up with TRBD1. V shed 4 bases and J 2 bases; nucleotides not matched to a gene: 8. The CDR3 extends over 16 amino acids. CDR1 and CDR2 (germline): SGHKS, YYEKEE (reference sequence). As DNA, the CDR3 is TGTGCCAGCAGCCGATGGGACAGGGATTCCACAGATACGCAGTATTTT. This sequence encodes CASSRWDRDSTDTQYF. The full variable domain, completed using reference TRBV5-5 and TRBJ2-3, is DAGVTQSPTHLIKTRGQQVTLRCSPISGHKSVSWYQQVLGQGPQFIFQYYEKEERGRGNFPDRFSARQFPNYSSELNVNALLLGDSALYLCASSRWDRDSTDTQYFGPGTRLTVL.

This chain joins TRBV28 and TRBJ2-5; perhaps TRBD1 as D (6 bases). Trimming left V 3 bases short and J 1 base short, with 12 bases between. This CDR3 comprises 15 residues. Per the germline V gene, CDR1 is MDHEN and CDR2 is SYDVKM. As DNA, the CDR3 is TGTGCCAGCAGTTTGTCAGGGGACACCCAAGAGACCCAGTACTTC. Protein product: CASSLSGDTQETQYF.

The CDR3 DNA sequence: TGTGCCAGCAGCTATAGACAGGGACGTGGCAATCAGCCCCAGCATTTT. The encoded protein is CASSYRQGRGNQPQHF. The chain recombines TRBV13 with TRBJ1-5; 7 bases agree with TRBD1. The CDR3 is 16 amino acids. Germline CDR1 PRHDT, CDR2 FYEKMQ (reference sequence). V dropped 4 bases and J dropped 2; count of bases not matched to a gene: 8.

This clone appeared once. The V and J genes are TRBV7-8 and TRBJ1-1, with 8 bases lining up with TRBD1. Germline V lookup: CDR1 SGHVS, CDR2 FQNEAQ. Trimming cost V 6 bases and J 5 bases; bases outside gene matches: 2. The CDR3 spans 12 residues. The CDR3 region is CASSTGGTEAFF. The CDR3 DNA reads as TGTGCCAGCAGTACAGGGGGAACTGAAGCTTTCTTT.

This clone was seen many times. This chain connects TRBV7-3 to TRBJ2-2; TRBD2 might be the D (5 bases). There are 15 residues in the CDR3. Germline CDR1 is SGHTA and CDR2 is FQGTGA. Trimming pared 3 bases from V and 3 bases from J, leaving 11 bases between. The CDR3 DNA sequence: TGTGCCAGCAGCTTGGGCGGGCGGGACACCGGGGAGCTGTTTTTT. Translation gives CASSLGGRDTGELFF.

The chain employs TRBV6-4 and TRBJ1-2; 7 bases map to TRBD1. V dropped 3 bases and J dropped 3; count of bases not matched to a gene: 7. The CDR3 is 15 amino acids. Germline V gene data show CDR1 as MRHNA and CDR2 as SNTAGT. CDR3 sequence: CASSDDQGEDYGYTF. In DNA, the CDR3 is TGTGCCAGCAGTGATGATCAGGGGGAGGACTATGGCTACACCTTC.

The V call is TRBV29-1, the J call TRBJ2-3; maybe TRBD2 (6 bases). Germline CDR1 SQVTM, CDR2 ANQGSEA. V dropped 5 bases and J dropped 2 bases, with 11 bases sitting between them. The CDR3 consists of 13 residues. In DNA, the CDR3 is TGCAGCGTTCGGGGGTCCCCCACAGATACGCAGTATTTT. As protein: CSVRGSPTDTQYF.